The 8 T cell receptor beta chains presented below share a single source sample, sequenced in a study of cytomegalovirus exposure and HLA in healthy donors (dated by TCRdb to 2016 to 2017). Receptor libraries were prepared by the immunoSEQ multiplex PCR assay. The multiplex PCR relied on a mix of 60 forward primers for TCR Vbeta segments and 13 reverse primers for TCR Jbeta segments. In its TCRdb copy, this immuneACCESS table keeps in-frame sequences only and misses some clones. Where compared with another copy, unresolved V genes explain less than half of these, and the others have no known cause. This sample's listing comprises 30,000 to 35,000 clones. In total, the top ten clones hold under 4.5% of the sample. Sequences were obtained from PBMCs. These receptors all stem from a man aged 40-50 years in good health and CMV-seronegative.

V and J are TRBV2 and TRBJ2-7; TRBD1 might be the D (6 bases). V was shortened by 10 bases and J by 5 bases, with 18 bases between the two germline ends. CDR1 is SNHLY and CDR2 is FYNNEI in the germline V gene. The CDR3 runs to 13 residues. The CDR3: CAIPRAGVHEQYF. CDR3 in DNA: TGTGCCATCCCGAGGGCAGGGGTCCACGAGCAGTACTTC.

This sequence joins TRBV18 and TRBJ1-2, with unresolved D. The CDR3 consists of 14 residues. The ends were cut back, 2 bases at V and 1 base at J, with 8 bases in the middle. From germline, CDR1 is KGHSH and CDR2 LQKENI. In DNA, the CDR3 is TGTGCCAGCTCACCATCAACAGATAACTATGGCTACACCTTC. Protein product: CASSPSTDNYGYTF.

J is TRBJ1-2 and V is TRBV29-1; tentatively, D is TRBD1 (6 bases). CDR1 is SQVTM and CDR2 is ANQGSEA in the germline V gene. V was trimmed by 5 bases and J by 6 bases, leaving 19 bases between them. This CDR3 contains 14 residues. CDR3 DNA sequence: TGCAGCGTTTCCGGGACAAACCATGGGAATGGCTACACCTTC. Protein product: CSVSGTNHGNGYTF.

CDR3 coding DNA: TGTGCCACCACTCACAGGGAAGGCCTCGTTGCGAACACTGAAGCTTTCTTT. Encoded protein: CATTHREGLVANTEAFF. The chain has TRBV7-9 and TRBJ1-1; D is possibly TRBD1 (6 bases). The CDR3 is 17 residues long. Trimming stripped 10 bases from V and 1 base from J, with 25 bases between. Germline assignment: CDR1 SEHNR and CDR2 FQNEAQ (reference sequence).

The chain has TRBV15 and TRBJ1-4; D might be TRBD1 (6 bases). CDR3 size: 16 residues. In germline, CDR1 is LNHNV, CDR2 YYDKDF (reference sequence). V lost 8 bases and J lost 7, with 23 bases in between. The chain's CDR3 is CATAADRTFSGEKLFF. CDR3 DNA: TGTGCCACCGCCGCAGACAGGACTTTCTCGGGTGAAAAACTGTTTTTT.

CDR3 residues: CASGTGPFADTQYF. In DNA, the CDR3 is TGTGCCAGCGGGACAGGGCCTTTCGCGGATACGCAGTATTTT. The chain employs TRBV6-1 and TRBJ2-3; 9 nucleotides match TRBD1. Germline values: CDR1 MNHNS, CDR2 SASEGT. The junction had 9 bases not matched to a gene; V was cut back by 8 bases and J by 6 bases. The length of the CDR3 is 14 residues.

V and J are TRBV19 and TRBJ2-5; maybe TRBD2 (5 bases). The CDR3 covers 13 residues. Deletions cut 4 bases from V and 5 bases from J, with 11 bases between. In germline, CDR1 is LNHDA, CDR2 SQIVND (reference sequence). The DNA for the CDR3 is TGTGCCAGTAGTACTGGGAGCCAGGAGACCCAGTACTTC. It specifies CASSTGSQETQYF.

V gene TRBV11-2 combines with J gene TRBJ2-3; perhaps TRBD2 as D (5 bases). V was trimmed by 3 bases and J by 8 bases, leaving 9 bases between them. Looked up from germline, CDR1 is SGHAT and CDR2 is FQNNGV. This CDR3 is 12 amino acids long. The CDR3 protein is CASSFDGGTQYF. CDR3 nucleotides: TGTGCCAGCAGCTTCGACGGAGGTACGCAGTATTTT.